The subject of this entry is one T cell receptor beta chain. Its matching antigen is unknown. CDR3 length: 14 amino acids. Germline CDR1 is MNHNS and CDR2 is SASEGT. V was cut by 5 bases and J by 3 bases, with 12 bases left in between. This specimen comes from a study of long-term antiretroviral therapy in people with HIV. Whole-study results and caveats: In samples taken after ART, diversity increased but remained below transplant donor control levels. HIV repertoire CDR3 lengths ranged less widely than those of controls.

Samples were assayed with immunoSEQ v3.0 at survey level. Generated by immunoSEQ multiplex PCR, the TCRdb table keeps only in-frame clones and is missing some. The table has tens of thousands of clones, about 95% seen once. This clonotype was obtained from a man younger than 45 with HIV. The V gene is TRBV6-1, the J gene TRBJ2-3; no clear D. The source material was unsorted PBMCs, sampled roughly 9.5 years after starting antiretroviral therapy. CDR3 sequence (DNA): TGTGCCAGCAGTATACGTGTTCTTACAGATACGCAGTATTTT. It translates to CASSIRVLTDTQYF.